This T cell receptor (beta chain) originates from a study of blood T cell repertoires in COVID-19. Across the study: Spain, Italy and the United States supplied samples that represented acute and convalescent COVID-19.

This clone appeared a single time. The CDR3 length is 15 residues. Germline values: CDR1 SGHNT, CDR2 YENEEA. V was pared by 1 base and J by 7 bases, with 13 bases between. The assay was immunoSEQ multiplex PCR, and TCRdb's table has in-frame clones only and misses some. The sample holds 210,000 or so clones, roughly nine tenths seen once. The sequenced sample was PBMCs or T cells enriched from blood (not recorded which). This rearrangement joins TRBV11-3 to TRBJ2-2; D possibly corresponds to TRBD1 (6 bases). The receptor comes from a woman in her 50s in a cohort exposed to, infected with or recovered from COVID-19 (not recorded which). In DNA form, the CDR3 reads TGTGCCAGCAGCTTAGGAAACAGGGTTCACGGGGAGCTGTTTTTT. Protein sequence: CASSLGNRVHGELFF. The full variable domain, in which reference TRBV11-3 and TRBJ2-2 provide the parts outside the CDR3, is EAGVVQSPRYKIIEKKQPVAFWCNPISGHNTLYWYLQNLGQGPELLIRYENEEAVDDSQLPKDRFSAERLKGVDSTLKIQPAELGDSAVYLCASSLGNRVHGELFFGEGSRLTVL.